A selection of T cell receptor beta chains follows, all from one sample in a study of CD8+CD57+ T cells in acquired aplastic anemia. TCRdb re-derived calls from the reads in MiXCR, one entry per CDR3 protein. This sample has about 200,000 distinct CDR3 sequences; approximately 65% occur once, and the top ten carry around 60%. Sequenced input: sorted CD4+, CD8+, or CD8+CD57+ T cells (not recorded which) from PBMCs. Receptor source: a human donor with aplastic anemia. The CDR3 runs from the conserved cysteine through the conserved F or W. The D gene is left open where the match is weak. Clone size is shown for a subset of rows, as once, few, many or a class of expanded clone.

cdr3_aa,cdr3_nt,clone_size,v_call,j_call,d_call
CATSDHGQGLNEQFF,TGTGCCACCAGTGATCACGGACAGGGGTTGAATGAGCAGTTCTTC,NA,TRBV24-1,TRBJ2-1,TRBD1
CASSGVDFSSPLHF,TGTGCCAGCAGCGGGGTAGACTTTAGTTCACCCCTCCACTTT,NA,TRBV5-6,TRBJ1-6,NA
CASSFSRDNIYGYTF,TGTGCCAGCAGCTTTAGCCGGGACAATATCTATGGCTACACCTTC,NA,TRBV7-2,TRBJ1-2,NA
CASSFRNSGDSLVF,TGTGCCAGCAGCTTTAGAAATTCCGGGGACAGCCTGGTTTTT,NA,TRBV11-2,TRBJ1-4,TRBD1
CASSIDREQYF,TGTGCCAGTAGTATCGACAGGGAGCAGTACTTC,NA,TRBV19,TRBJ2-7,NA
CATQETWRSSGANVLTF,TGTGCCACCCAGGAGACCTGGAGGTCTTCTGGGGCCAACGTCCTGACTTTC,NA,TRBV19,TRBJ2-6,NA
CASSVELGYNEQYF,TGTGCCAGCAGCGTAGAGTTGGGGTACAATGAGCAGTATTTT,NA,TRBV9,TRBJ2-3,NA
CATKGAGGETQYF,TGTGCCACCAAAGGAGCGGGAGGAGAGACCCAGTACTTC,NA,TRBV24-1,TRBJ2-5,TRBD2
CAWSLVGEGYTF,TGTGCCTGGAGTTTGGTGGGGGAGGGCTACACCTTC,NA,TRBV30,TRBJ1-2,NA
CAISELVLGGPYNEQFF,TGTGCCATCAGTGAGCTGGTTCTGGGCGGGCCCTACAATGAGCAGTTCTTC,NA,TRBV10-3,TRBJ2-1,NA
CSARDWTATYEQYF,TGCAGTGCTAGAGATTGGACAGCTACCTACGAGCAGTACTTC,few,TRBV20-1,TRBJ2-7,NA
CASSQGQGASYSPLHF,TGTGCCAGCAGCCAAGGACAGGGGGCGAGCTATTCACCCCTCCACTTT,NA,TRBV7-2,TRBJ1-6,TRBD1
CASSPQGRDYEQYF,TGTGCCAGCTCGCCTCAGGGTAGGGACTACGAGCAGTACTTC,NA,TRBV18,TRBJ2-7,NA
CGAPTRGQGGYTF,TGCGGTGCTCCGACCAGGGGGCAGGGTGGCTACACCTTC,NA,TRBV20-1,TRBJ1-2,TRBD1
CASSSTPEGPPGYTF,TGTGCCAGCAGCTCCACCCCGGAGGGACCCCCCGGCTACACCTTC,NA,TRBV7-8,TRBJ1-2,NA
CASSGVYEQYF,TGTGCCAGCAGTGGGGTTTACGAGCAGTACTTC,many,TRBV2,TRBJ2-7,NA
CASSLWPGIYTF,TGTGCCAGCAGCCTCTGGCCAGGAATCTACACCTTC,NA,TRBV11-2,TRBJ1-2,NA
CSVAAGGLNTEAFF,TGCAGCGTTGCCGCAGGGGGCCTGAACACTGAAGCTTTCTTT,NA,TRBV29-1,TRBJ1-1,TRBD1
CSAREAEAFF,TGCAGTGCTCGAGAAGCTGAAGCTTTCTTT,few,TRBV20-1,TRBJ1-1,NA
CASSSLGQPQHF,TGTGCCAGCAGCTCCCTCGGGCAGCCCCAGCATTTT,few,TRBV7-6,TRBJ1-5,NA
CASSFGQLYGYTF,TGTGCCAGCAGTTTCGGCCAGTTGTATGGCTACACCTTC,NA,TRBV7-9,TRBJ1-2,NA
CASGTGGSHTQYF,TGTGCCAGCGGTACAGGGGGCAGCCATACGCAGTATTTT,few,TRBV25-1,TRBJ2-3,TRBD1
CASSHGTSGGAYEQYF,TGCGCCAGCAGCCATGGGACTAGCGGGGGTGCCTACGAGCAGTACTTC,NA,TRBV4-3,TRBJ2-7,TRBD2
CSARPSGQIGNTIYF,TGCAGTGCTAGACCTTCGGGACAGATTGGAAACACCATATATTTT,NA,TRBV20-1,TRBJ1-3,TRBD1
CASSPQGRGLNEQFF,TGCGCCAGCAGCCCGCAGGGGAGGGGTCTCAATGAGCAGTTCTTC,NA,TRBV5-1,TRBJ2-1,NA
CASSFSRATDTQYF,TGTGCCAGCAGCTTTAGCAGAGCCACAGATACGCAGTATTTT,NA,TRBV7-2,TRBJ2-3,NA
CASSGRIGAGDYGYTF,TGCGCCAGCAGTGGCCGAATAGGGGCGGGGGACTATGGCTACACCTTC,NA,TRBV10-2,TRBJ1-2,NA
CSASPSGTGELFF,TGCAGTGCTAGCCCTTCGGGGACCGGGGAGCTGTTTTTT,once,TRBV20-1,TRBJ2-2,NA
CASRGLAGAQFF,TGTGCCAGTAGGGGACTAGCGGGCGCTCAGTTCTTC,NA,TRBV19,TRBJ2-1,TRBD2
CASSRIQGYEQYF,TGTGCCAGCAGCCGGATACAGGGTTACGAGCAGTACTTC,NA,TRBV7-2,TRBJ2-7,NA
CSARGTSGQETQYF,TGCAGTGCTAGAGGGACTAGCGGCCAAGAGACCCAGTACTTC,many,TRBV20-1,TRBJ2-5,TRBD2
CASSQGRAISGNTIYF,TGTGCCAGCAGCCAGGGTAGGGCCATCTCTGGAAACACCATATATTTT,NA,TRBV7-9,TRBJ1-3,NA
CASSFGNRLAEAFF,TGTGCCAGCAGCTTCGGTAATCGGCTGGCTGAAGCTTTCTTT,NA,TRBV7-2,TRBJ1-1,NA
CATSRDIAGGATDTQYF,TGTGCCACCAGCAGGGACATAGCGGGAGGGGCGACAGATACGCAGTATTTT,NA,TRBV15,TRBJ2-3,TRBD2
CAISRAGNTIYF,TGTGCCATCTCTAGGGCGGGAAACACCATATATTTT,NA,TRBV12-3/TRBV12-4,TRBJ1-3,NA
CASSQDERTSYEQYF,TGCGCCAGCAGCCAAGATGAGAGGACTAGCTACGAGCAGTACTTT,NA,TRBV4-1,TRBJ2-7,TRBD2
CATNPGFEETQYF,TGTGCCACCAACCCAGGGTTTGAGGAGACCCAGTACTTC,few,TRBV7-6,TRBJ2-5,NA
CASSERGGRIQPQHF,TGTGCCAGCAGTGAAAGAGGGGGCCGGATTCAGCCCCAGCATTTT,NA,TRBV2,TRBJ1-5,TRBD1
CASSSGGGIQYF,TGCGCCAGCTCGTCCGGCGGAGGCATTCAGTACTTC,NA,TRBV5-1,TRBJ2-4,NA
CASSDRETQYF,TGTGCCAGCAGTGACCGAGAGACCCAGTACTTC,NA,TRBV2,TRBJ2-5,NA
CSAEKQLNTEAFF,TGCAGTGCAGAAAAACAGTTGAACACTGAAGCTTTCTTT,NA,TRBV20-1,TRBJ1-1,NA
CSARDTKESYEQYF,TGCAGTGCTAGAGATACGAAGGAGTCCTACGAGCAGTACTTC,NA,TRBV20-1,TRBJ2-7,NA
CATSRDRVLYEQYF,TGTGCCACCAGCAGAGATCGGGTGCTCTACGAGCAGTACTTC,NA,TRBV15,TRBJ2-7,NA
CASSAGQGPPYEQYF,TGTGCCAGCAGCGCCGGACAGGGGCCCCCCTACGAGCAGTACTTC,NA,TRBV7-3,TRBJ2-7,TRBD1
CASSSGTANSPLHF,TGTGCCAGCAGCTCCGGGACGGCAAATTCACCCCTCCACTTT,few,TRBV7-9,TRBJ1-6,NA
CSATRRQVYEQYF,TGCAGTGCCACTCGGAGACAGGTTTACGAGCAGTACTTC,few,TRBV20-1,TRBJ2-7,NA
CATRGQGRSYNEQFF,TGTGCCACCAGGGGGCAGGGGAGATCCTACAATGAGCAGTTCTTC,NA,TRBV24-1,TRBJ2-1,NA
CASTTREGDYGYTF,TGTGCCAGCACCACAAGGGAGGGTGACTATGGCTACACCTTC,few,TRBV6-5,TRBJ1-2,NA
CASSQPGDTEAFF,TGTGCCAGCAGCCAACCTGGGGACACTGAAGCTTTCTTT,many,TRBV7-8,TRBJ1-1,NA
CASSKTVANYGYTF,TGTGCCAGCAGTAAGACAGTAGCTAACTATGGCTACACCTTC,once,TRBV2,TRBJ1-2,NA
CSVRTGGVGYTF,TGCAGCGTTCGGACAGGGGGTGTGGGCTACACCTTC,once,TRBV29-1,TRBJ1-2,TRBD1
CASEKGATYEQYF,TGTGCCAGCGAGAAGGGGGCAACCTACGAGCAGTACTTC,NA,TRBV7-9,TRBJ2-7,TRBD1
CAPRPGDKQYF,TGTGCCCCAAGGCCCGGTGATAAGCAGTACTTC,many,TRBV11-1,TRBJ2-7,NA
CSVEAGNTEAFF,TGCAGCGTTGAGGCAGGGAACACTGAAGCTTTCTTT,NA,TRBV29-1,TRBJ1-1,NA